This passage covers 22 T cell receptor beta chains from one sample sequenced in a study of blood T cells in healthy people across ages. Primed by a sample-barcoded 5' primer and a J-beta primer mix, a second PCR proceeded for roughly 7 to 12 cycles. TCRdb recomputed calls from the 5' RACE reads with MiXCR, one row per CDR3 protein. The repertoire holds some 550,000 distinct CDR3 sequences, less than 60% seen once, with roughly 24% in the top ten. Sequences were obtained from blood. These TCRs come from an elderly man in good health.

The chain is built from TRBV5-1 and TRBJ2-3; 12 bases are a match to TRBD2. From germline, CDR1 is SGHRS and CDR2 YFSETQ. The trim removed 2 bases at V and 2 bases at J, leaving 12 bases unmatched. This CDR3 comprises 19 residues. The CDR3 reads CASSLRASSGRASTDTQYF. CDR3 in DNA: TGCGCCAGCAGCTTAAGGGCGTCTAGCGGGAGGGCTTCCACAGATACGCAGTATTTT. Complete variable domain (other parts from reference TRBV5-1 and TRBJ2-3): KAGVTQTPRYLIKTRGQQVTLSCSPISGHRSVSWYQQTPGQGLQFLFEYFSETQRNKGNFPGRFSGRQFSNSRSEMNVSTLELGDSALYLCASSLRASSGRASTDTQYFGPGTRLTVL.

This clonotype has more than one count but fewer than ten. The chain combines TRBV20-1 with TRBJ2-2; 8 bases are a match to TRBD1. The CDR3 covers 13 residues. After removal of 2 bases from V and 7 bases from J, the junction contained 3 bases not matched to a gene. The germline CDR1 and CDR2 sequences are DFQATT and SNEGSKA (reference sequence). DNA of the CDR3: TGCAGTGCTAGAAGACAGGGGATCGGGGAGCTGTTTTTT. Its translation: CSARRQGIGELFF.

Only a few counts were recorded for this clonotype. DNA for the CDR3: TGTGCCATCAGTCCAAGGGGAATGATCGACGAGCAGTACTTC. Translation: CAISPRGMIDEQYF. This chain connects TRBV10-3 to TRBJ2-7; tentatively, D is TRBD1 (5 bases). The germline V gene has CDR1 ENHRY and CDR2 SYGVKD. The CDR3 is 14 residues long. The germline V and J ends were trimmed by 5 bases and 5 bases, with 16 bases remaining between them.

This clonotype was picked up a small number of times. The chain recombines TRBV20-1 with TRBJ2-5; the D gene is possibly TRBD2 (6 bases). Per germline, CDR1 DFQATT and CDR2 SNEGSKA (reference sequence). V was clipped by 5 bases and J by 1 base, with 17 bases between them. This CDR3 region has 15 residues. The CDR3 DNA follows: TGCAGTGCTCCCTTGGGCGGAGGGACCCAAGAGACCCAGTACTTC. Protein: CSAPLGGGTQETQYF.

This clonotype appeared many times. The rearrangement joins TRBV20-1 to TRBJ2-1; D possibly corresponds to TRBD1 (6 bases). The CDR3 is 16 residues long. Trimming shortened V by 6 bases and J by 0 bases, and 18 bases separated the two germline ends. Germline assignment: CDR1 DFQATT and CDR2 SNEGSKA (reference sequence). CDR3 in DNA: TGCAGTGCCCTTCCGGACGACAGGCCCTCCTACAATGAGCAGTTCTTC. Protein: CSALPDDRPSYNEQFF.

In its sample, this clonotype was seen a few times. The CDR3 is CASSLLIAGVYEQYF. Here the CDR3 DNA reads TGTGCCAGCAGTCTCCTCATAGCGGGAGTCTACGAGCAGTACTTC. This chain connects TRBV5-5 to TRBJ2-7; TRBD2 agrees at 9 bases. CDR3 length: 15 residues. J gave up 3 bases and V 5 bases, and 9 bases lay outside the gene matches. Per germline, CDR1 SGHKS and CDR2 YYEKEE (reference sequence). The variable domain in full, completed from reference TRBV5-5 and TRBJ2-7, reads DAGVTQSPTHLIKTRGQQVTLRCSPISGHKSVSWYQQVLGQGPQFIFQYYEKEERGRGNFPDRFSARQFPNYSSELNVNALLLGDSALYLCASSLLIAGVYEQYFGPGTRLTVT.

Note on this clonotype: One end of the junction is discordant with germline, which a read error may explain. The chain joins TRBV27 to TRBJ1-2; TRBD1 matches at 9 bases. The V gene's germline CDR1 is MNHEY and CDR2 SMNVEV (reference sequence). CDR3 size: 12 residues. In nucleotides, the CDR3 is TGTGTCAGCAGTGACAGGGGGGAAGGCTACACCTTC. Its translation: CVSSDRGEGYTF.

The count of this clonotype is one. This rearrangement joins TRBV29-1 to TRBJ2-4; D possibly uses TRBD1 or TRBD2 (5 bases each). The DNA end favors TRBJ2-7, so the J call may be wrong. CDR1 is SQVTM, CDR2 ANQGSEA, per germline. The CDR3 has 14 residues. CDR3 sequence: CSVEWSDRLYEQYF. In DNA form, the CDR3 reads TGCAGCGTTGAATGGAGCGACAGACTATACGAGCAGTACTTC.

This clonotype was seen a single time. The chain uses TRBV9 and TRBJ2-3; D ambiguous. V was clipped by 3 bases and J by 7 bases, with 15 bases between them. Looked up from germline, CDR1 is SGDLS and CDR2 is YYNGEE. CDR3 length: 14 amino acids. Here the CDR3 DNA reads TGTGCCAGCAGCGCCCCTGGTCCGGGCTATACGCAGTATTTT. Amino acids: CASSAPGPGYTQYF.

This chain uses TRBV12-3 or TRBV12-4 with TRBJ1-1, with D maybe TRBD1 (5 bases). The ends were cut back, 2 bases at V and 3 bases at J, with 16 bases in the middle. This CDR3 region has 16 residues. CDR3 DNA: TGTGCCAGCAGTTTACGTTTAGGGACGGGGGACACTGAAGCTTTCTTT. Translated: CASSLRLGTGDTEAFF.

CDR3 loop: CASGLVVLEGTDTQYF. The CDR3, as DNA: TGTGCTAGTGGTTTGGTAGTGCTGGAGGGCACAGATACGCAGTATTTT. The V call is TRBV12-5, the J call TRBJ2-3; maybe TRBD2 (5 bases). The CDR3 contains 16 residues. Germline V gene data show CDR1 as LGHNT and CDR2 as FRNRAP. V was cut by 0 bases and J by 1 base, with 11 bases left in between. Based on the CDR3 plus reference TRBV12-5 and TRBJ2-3, the full variable domain is DARVTQTPRHKVTEMGQEVTMRCQPILGHNTVFWYRQTMMQGLELLAYFRNRAPLDDSGMPKDRFSAEMPDATLATLKIQPSEPRDSAVYFCASGLVVLEGTDTQYFGPGTRLTVL.

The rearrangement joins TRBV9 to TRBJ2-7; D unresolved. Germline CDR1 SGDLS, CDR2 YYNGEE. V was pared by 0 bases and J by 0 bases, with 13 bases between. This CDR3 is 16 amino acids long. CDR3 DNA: TGTGCCAGCAGCGTAGGTATCCAGCGTCACTCCTACGAGCAGTACTTC. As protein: CASSVGIQRHSYEQYF.

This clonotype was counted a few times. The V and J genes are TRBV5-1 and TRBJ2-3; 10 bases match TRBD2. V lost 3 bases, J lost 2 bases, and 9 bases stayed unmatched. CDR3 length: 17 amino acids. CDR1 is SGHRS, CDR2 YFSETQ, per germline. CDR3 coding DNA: TGCGCCAGCAGCTCCCGACTAGCGGGCCTCGCCACAGATACGCAGTATTTT. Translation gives CASSSRLAGLATDTQYF.

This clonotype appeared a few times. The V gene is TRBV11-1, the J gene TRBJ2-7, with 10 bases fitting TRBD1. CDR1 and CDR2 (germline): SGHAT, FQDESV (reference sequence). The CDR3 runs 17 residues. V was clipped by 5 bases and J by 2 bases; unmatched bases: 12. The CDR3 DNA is TGTGCCAGCAGCGCATCAGTGACAGGGGGCTTTACCTACGAGCAGTACTTC. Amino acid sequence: CASSASVTGGFTYEQYF.

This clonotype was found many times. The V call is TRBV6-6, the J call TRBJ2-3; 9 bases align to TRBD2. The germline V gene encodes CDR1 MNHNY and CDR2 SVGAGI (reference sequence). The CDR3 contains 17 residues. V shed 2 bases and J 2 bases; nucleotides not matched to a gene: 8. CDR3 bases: TGTGCCAGCAGTTACCCGACTAGCGGATCATCCACAGATACGCAGTATTTT. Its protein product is CASSYPTSGSSTDTQYF.

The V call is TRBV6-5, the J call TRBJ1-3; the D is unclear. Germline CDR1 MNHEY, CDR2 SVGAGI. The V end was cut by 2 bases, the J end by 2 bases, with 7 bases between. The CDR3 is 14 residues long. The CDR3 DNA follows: TGTGCCAGCAGTTACGGGTATGCTGGAAACACCATATATTTT. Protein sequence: CASSYGYAGNTIYF.

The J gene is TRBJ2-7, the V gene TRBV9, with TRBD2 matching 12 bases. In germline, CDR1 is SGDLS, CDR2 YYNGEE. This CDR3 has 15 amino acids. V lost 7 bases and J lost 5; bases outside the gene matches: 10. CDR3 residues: CASAFTSGRNDEQYF. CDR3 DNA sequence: TGTGCCAGCGCCTTCACTAGCGGGAGGAACGACGAGCAGTACTTC.

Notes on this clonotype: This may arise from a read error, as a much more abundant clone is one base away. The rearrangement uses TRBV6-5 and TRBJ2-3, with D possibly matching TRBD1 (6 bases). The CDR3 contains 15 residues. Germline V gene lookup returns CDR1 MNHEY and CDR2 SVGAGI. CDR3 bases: TGTGCCAGCAGCCGCCCGGGACATGACACAGAGACGCAGTATTTT. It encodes CASSRPGHDTETQYF.

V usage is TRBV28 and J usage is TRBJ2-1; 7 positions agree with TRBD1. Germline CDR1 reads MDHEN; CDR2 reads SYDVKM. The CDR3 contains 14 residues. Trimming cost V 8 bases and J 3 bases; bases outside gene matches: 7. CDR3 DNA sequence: TGTGCCAGCGGCCGGCACAGGGGCTACAATGAGCAGTTCTTC. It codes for CASGRHRGYNEQFF.

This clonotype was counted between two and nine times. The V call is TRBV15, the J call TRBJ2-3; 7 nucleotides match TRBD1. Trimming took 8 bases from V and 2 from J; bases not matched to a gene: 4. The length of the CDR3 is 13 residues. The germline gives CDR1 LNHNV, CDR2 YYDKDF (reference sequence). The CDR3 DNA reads TGTGCCACCGGACAGGACATCACAGATACGCAGTATTTT. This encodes CATGQDITDTQYF.

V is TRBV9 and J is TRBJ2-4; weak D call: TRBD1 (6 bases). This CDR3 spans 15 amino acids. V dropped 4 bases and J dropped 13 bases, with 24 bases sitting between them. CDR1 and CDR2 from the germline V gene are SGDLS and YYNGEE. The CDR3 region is CASSSSPTGPWEQYF. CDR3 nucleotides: TGTGCCAGCAGCTCAAGCCCGACAGGCCCCTGGGAGCAGTACTTC.

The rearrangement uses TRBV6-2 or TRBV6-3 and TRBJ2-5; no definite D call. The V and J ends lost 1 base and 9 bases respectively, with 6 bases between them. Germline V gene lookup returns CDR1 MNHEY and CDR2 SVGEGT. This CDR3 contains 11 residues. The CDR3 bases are TGTGCCAGCAGTTACTTCGGGTCCCAGTACTTC. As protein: CASSYFGSQYF.